What follows is one T cell receptor (beta chain) and its context. Its specificity is not known. These data originate in a study of OX40 agonist ivuxolimab in advanced cancers. Exclusion of a patient followed from autoimmune disease history or systemic immunosuppression. Study-wide results and caveats: More expanded clones were seen, on average, in CD8+ T cells than in CD4+.

V lost 6 bases to trimming and J lost 1 base; unmatched junction nucleotides: 8. This CDR3 spans 15 amino acids. CDR1 and CDR2 (germline): LNHDA, SQIVND (reference sequence). Repertoires were generated with immunoSEQ multiplex PCR, while TCRdb's copy carries only in-frame clones and drops some. In the table there are 65,000 to 70,000 clones, roughly 92% of which are singletons. The receptor's source is an adult with an advanced solid tumor such as melanoma, head and neck, liver or kidney cancer. The chain has TRBV19 and TRBJ1-1, with TRBD1 matching over 7 bases. The sample in question was CD4+ or CD8+ T cells sorted from blood, obtained in a trial of the OX40 agonist ivuxolimab. The chain's CDR3 is CASSAAGTANTEAFF. The CDR3 DNA sequence: TGTGCCAGTAGCGCCGCCGGGACAGCGAACACTGAAGCTTTCTTT.